Each of the 13 T cell receptor beta chains below was sequenced from the same sample in a study of cytomegalovirus exposure and HLA in healthy donors. The PCR contained 60 Vbeta and 13 Jbeta primers. The assay was immunoSEQ multiplex PCR, and TCRdb's table has in-frame clones only and misses some. The sample holds 90,000 to 110,000 clones, roughly 15% seen once. Source material: PBMCs. The receptors stem from a female donor in good health and CMV-seronegative.

This clone has just a few counts. The V gene is TRBV5-1, the J gene TRBJ1-6, with TRBD1 matching 8 bases. Germline V CDR1 and CDR2: SGHRS, YFSETQ. Trimming removed 2 bases from V and 7 bases from J; junction bases left unmatched: 20. CDR3 size: 20 residues. CDR3 DNA: TGCGCCAGCAGCTTCGACCCGAGACAGGGGTTAGTTCGAAGGAATTCACCCCTCCACTTT. Translating gives CASSFDPRQGLVRRNSPLHF.

This clone was detected only a few times. The V and J genes are TRBV5-1 and TRBJ2-5; a weak D match, TRBD1 (6 bases). Trimming took off 2 bases at V and 0 bases at J, with 8 bases between the two ends. The CDR3 is 14 amino acids. The germline gives CDR1 SGHRS, CDR2 YFSETQ. The CDR3 is CASSLQGHQETQYF. The CDR3 region has the DNA TGCGCCAGCAGCTTACAGGGCCACCAAGAGACCCAGTACTTC.

This chain uses TRBV7-2 with TRBJ2-1, with 7 bases identical to TRBD1. The germline V gene has CDR1 SGHTA and CDR2 FQGNSA. Losses at the gene ends were 1 base for V and 7 bases for J; bases not matched to a gene: 7. This CDR3 is built from 15 residues. The CDR3 DNA reads as TGTGCCAGCAGCTTAGAACAGGGGTGGATTAATGAGCAGTTCTTC. The encoded protein is CASSLEQGWINEQFF.

This clone was picked up a small number of times. The gene calls are TRBV4-3 and TRBJ1-5; D is perhaps TRBD1 (6 bases). The CDR3 has 14 residues. Trimming removed 0 bases at V and 4 bases at J, with 7 bases between. Germline lookup yields CDR1 LGHNA and CDR2 YSLEER. The CDR3 loop is CASSQDRGNQPQHF. The CDR3 DNA follows: TGCGCCAGCAGCCAAGATAGGGGGAATCAGCCCCAGCATTTT.

There are a few counts of this clone. The chain carries TRBV4-3 and TRBJ2-6, with D perhaps TRBD1 (6 bases). Trimming took 2 bases from V and 1 from J, leaving 9 bases between them. The germline V gene has CDR1 LGHNA and CDR2 YSLEER. The CDR3 is 16 amino acids. The CDR3 loop is CASSQNTGSGANVLTF. The CDR3 region has the DNA TGCGCCAGCAGCCAAAACACAGGGTCTGGGGCCAACGTCCTGACTTTC.

This chain uses TRBV4-1 with TRBJ2-5, with a weak D call TRBD2 (6 bases). The CDR3 sequence is 16 residues long. V shed 0 bases and J shed 2 bases, with 13 bases lying between them. Germline assignment: CDR1 MGHRA and CDR2 YSYEKL. CDR3 amino acids: CASSQEGPRGQETQYF. The CDR3 DNA follows: TGCGCCAGCAGCCAAGAGGGGCCGCGGGGACAAGAGACCCAGTACTTC.

DNA for the CDR3: TGTGCCAGCAGCTTTGGCGGGAGGCTCACCTACGAGCAGTACTTC. Protein sequence: CASSFGGRLTYEQYF. The V and J genes are TRBV5-4 and TRBJ2-7; 8 bases are shared with TRBD2. The J segment lost 2 bases and the V segment lost 2 bases, leaving 6 bases of the junction unmatched. CDR3 length: 15 amino acids. CDR1 and CDR2 (germline): SGHNT, YYREEE (reference sequence).

The table lists this clone with a few counts. This chain uses TRBV7-2 with TRBJ2-3; TRBD2 agrees at 14 bases. Per germline, CDR1 SGHTA and CDR2 FQGNSA. The CDR3 covers 18 residues. V was pared by 0 bases and J by 0 bases, with 2 bases of the junction left unmatched. For the CDR3, the DNA is TGTGCCAGCAGCTTAGCGGGACTAGCGGGAGCTAGCACAGATACGCAGTATTTT. Its protein product is CASSLAGLAGASTDTQYF.

This clone was counted a few times. The V gene is TRBV28, the J gene TRBJ2-5; TRBD1 aligns across 7 bases. Germline V gene sequence: CDR1 MDHEN, CDR2 SYDVKM. Losses at the gene ends were 4 bases for V and 2 bases for J; bases not matched to a gene: 7. The CDR3 is 15 amino acids. The CDR3 nucleotides are TGTGCCAGCAGTTCAGACAGGGAGACGCAAGAGACCCAGTACTTC. It codes for CASSSDRETQETQYF. The full variable domain, its missing parts supplied by reference TRBV28 and TRBJ2-5, is DVKVTQSSRYLVKRTGEKVFLECVQDMDHENMFWYRQDPGLGLRLIYFSYDVKMKEKGDIPEGYSVSREKKERFSLILESASTNQTSMYLCASSSDRETQETQYFGPGTRLLVL.

A few counts support this clone. The CDR3 is CASGLNTDTQYF. Written as DNA, the CDR3 is TGTGCCAGCGGACTCAACACAGATACGCAGTATTTT. The V gene is TRBV6-5, the J gene TRBJ2-3, with a weak D call TRBD2 (5 bases). CDR1 MNHEY and CDR2 SVGAGI come from the germline V gene. This CDR3 has 12 residues. V lost 8 bases and J lost 2, with 8 bases in between.

The genes are TRBV7-2 and TRBJ1-1; D is uncertain. The CDR3 is 12 amino acids. Germline V gene data show CDR1 as SGHTA and CDR2 as FQGNSA. The V end was cut by 3 bases, the J end by 10 bases, with 12 bases between. This chain's CDR3 is CASSFTRLGAFF. In DNA form, the CDR3 reads TGTGCCAGCAGCTTTACTAGGTTGGGAGCTTTCTTT.

The chain is built from TRBV19 and TRBJ2-2; tentative D call: TRBD2 (5 bases). With 5 bases removed from V and 2 bases from J, the gap between germline ends came to 12 bases. The CDR3 spans 15 residues. Per the germline V gene, CDR1 is LNHDA and CDR2 is SQIVND (reference sequence). CDR3 nucleotide sequence: TGTGCCAGTAGTCCGCGGGCCTTCAACACCGGGGAGCTGTTTTTT. As protein: CASSPRAFNTGELFF.

This clone appeared a few times. The chain employs TRBV7-9 and TRBJ1-1; possibly TRBD1 for D (6 bases). The CDR3 runs to 16 residues. Germline CDR1 SEHNR, CDR2 FQNEAQ (reference sequence). V was cut by 0 bases and J by 7 bases, with 18 bases left in between. The CDR3 DNA follows: TGTGCCAGCAGCTTAGCCATGGGGGCGCGAGGGAGTGAAGCTTTCTTT. Its translation is CASSLAMGARGSEAFF.